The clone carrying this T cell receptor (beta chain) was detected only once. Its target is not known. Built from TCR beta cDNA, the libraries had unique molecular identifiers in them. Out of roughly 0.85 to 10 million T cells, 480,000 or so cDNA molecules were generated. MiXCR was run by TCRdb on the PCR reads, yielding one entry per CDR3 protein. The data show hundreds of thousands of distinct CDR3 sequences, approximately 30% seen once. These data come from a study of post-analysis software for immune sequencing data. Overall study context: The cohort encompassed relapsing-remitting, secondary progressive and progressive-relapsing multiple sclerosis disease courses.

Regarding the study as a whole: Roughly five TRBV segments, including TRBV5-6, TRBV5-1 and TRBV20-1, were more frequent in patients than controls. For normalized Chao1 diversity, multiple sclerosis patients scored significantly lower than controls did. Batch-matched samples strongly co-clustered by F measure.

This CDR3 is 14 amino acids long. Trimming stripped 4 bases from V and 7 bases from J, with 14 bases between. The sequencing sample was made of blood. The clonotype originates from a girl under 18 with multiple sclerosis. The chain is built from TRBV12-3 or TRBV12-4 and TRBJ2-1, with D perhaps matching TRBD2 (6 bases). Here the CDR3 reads CASSWGGGHNEQFF. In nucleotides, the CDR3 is TGTGCCAGCAGTTGGGGAGGAGGGCATAATGAGCAGTTCTTC.